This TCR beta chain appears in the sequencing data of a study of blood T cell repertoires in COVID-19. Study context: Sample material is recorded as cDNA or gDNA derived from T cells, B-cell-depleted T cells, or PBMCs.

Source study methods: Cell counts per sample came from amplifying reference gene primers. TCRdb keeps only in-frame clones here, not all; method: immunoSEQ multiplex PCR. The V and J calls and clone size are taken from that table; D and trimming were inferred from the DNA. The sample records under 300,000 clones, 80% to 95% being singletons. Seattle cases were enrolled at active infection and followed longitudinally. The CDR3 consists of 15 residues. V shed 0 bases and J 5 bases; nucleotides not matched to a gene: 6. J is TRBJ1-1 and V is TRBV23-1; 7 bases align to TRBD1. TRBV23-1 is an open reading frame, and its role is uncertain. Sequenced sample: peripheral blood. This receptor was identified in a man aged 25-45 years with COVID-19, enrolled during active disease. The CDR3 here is CASSQSVGGRTEAFF. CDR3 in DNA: TGCGCCAGCAGTCAATCGGTAGGGGGCAGGACTGAAGCTTTCTTT.